This TCR beta chain appears in the sequencing data of a study of read filtering for tumor transcriptome and immune sequencing (dated by TCRdb to about 2020). Broadly, across the study: The cohort was composed of approximately 17 male and some 13 female patients, with a mean age of approximately 70 years and an age range of about 40 to 90. Under revised international staging, roughly 8 patients fell into R-ISS I, some 15 into R-ISS II and over five into R-ISS III. After DNase treatment, whole-transcriptome libraries were prepared using the TruSeq RNA Access Library Prep Kit. Per sample, about 4.05 to 10.27 million TCR-region mapped reads were obtained with IR-seq, compared with only roughly 85 to 1273 with RNA-seq. TCR repertoires obtained by targeted immune repertoire sequencing and by bulk whole-transcriptome sequencing performed on the same bone marrow samples were compared. One main goal was a read-filtering strategy for immune repertoire data, in particular deciding whether clonotypes backed by only one read should be removed.

On the study overall, not on this receptor specifically: Single-read clonotypes made up 80% to 85% of clonotypes but only about 3.5% of total reads in IR-seq, compared with approximately 75% of clonotypes and around 45% of reads in RNA-seq. Compared with RNA-seq, IR-seq captured clonotypes at much higher depth and more reliably, and a smaller IR-seq throughput was enough to identify most shared clonotypes. The correlation between IR-seq and RNA-seq shared clonotype proportions rose when single-read clonotypes were removed. The sorted CD138-negative fraction was not purified T cells but a mixed bone marrow immune population.

Bone marrow was sampled from every patient at the time of active disease. Bone marrow mononuclear cells were isolated by Ficoll-Hypaque density gradient centrifugation. To remove myeloma plasma cells, the cells were labeled with CD138 magnetic microbeads on a MACS separator, and CD138-negative cells were then collected by negative selection. Flow cytometry with CD138 antibodies on an Attune NxT was used to check how pure the isolated cells were. TRIzol reagent was used to extract total RNA, which was then quantified with a NanoDrop spectrophotometer. Paired RNA-seq and IR-seq were performed on each patient's CD138-negative bone marrow sample. This clonotype was observed at least ten times. Its recognized antigen is unknown. Base qualities were left out, and no much larger clone turns up one base away. Starting from around 400 ng RNA, TCR libraries were constructed with the Immunoverse kit using molecular barcoded adaptors that cover the alpha/delta and beta/gamma chains. TCR library preparation used the same RNA that was used for transcriptome sequencing. An Illumina HiSeq 4000 with 2 x 150 cycles was used to sequence the TCR libraries. Processing in the source paper ran as follows. Using MiXCR, which included quality filtering and error correction, TCR reads were aligned to human V, D, J and C references and then assembled into CDR3 clonotypes. The tcR package in R was used for analysis of clonotype counts and gene usage diversity. For inspection of raw mapping reads, RNA-seq reads were mapped by STAR aligner version 2.5.3a onto GRCh37 of the human genome. To test how sequencing depth affected the clonotypes detected, IR-seq fastq files were randomly downsampled with Seqtk 1.3. TCRdb reprocessing: public reads trimmed at Q25 with fastp, clones called with MiXCR, in-frame beta chains kept. Rows with one shared CDR3 protein collapse into an entry with the most common genes and DNA. For this entry, the V and J calls and clone size follow TCRdb and not the study's own pipeline. The sample has approximately 58,000 distinct CDR3 sequences on record, roughly 12% of them singletons. The ten largest clonotypes hold around 16% of the sample.

The receptor comes from a donor aged 40 or older with multiple myeloma. The specimen was a population of CD138-negative cells sorted from bone marrow. This specimen's cell subset or site label, per the study, means: bone marrow mononuclear cells depleted of CD138+ plasma/myeloma cells by negative magnetic selection.

The nucleotide sequence reads as follows: TGTGCCAGCAGCGTGGGAAGAGAGACCCAGTACTTC. It translates as CASSVGRETQYF. This chain is built from TRBV9 and TRBJ2-5; the D gene identity is not certain. Trimming takes 2 bases from V and 4 bases from J, and the germline ends sit 6 bases apart. The CDR3 covers 12 residues, taking in both the cysteine and the phenylalanine. The retained sequence is limited to the CDR3, 36 bases, with the frame set at the first base. Reading the germline V gene gives CDR1 SGDLS and CDR2 YYNGEE. This CDR3, with the reference TRBV9 and TRBJ2-5 proteins standing in past its ends, gives the full variable domain DSGVTQTPKHLITATGQRVTLRCSPRSGDLSVYWYQQSLDQGLQFLIQYYNGEERAKGNILERFSAQQFPDLHSELNLSSLELGDSALYFCASSVGRETQYFGPGTRLLVL.